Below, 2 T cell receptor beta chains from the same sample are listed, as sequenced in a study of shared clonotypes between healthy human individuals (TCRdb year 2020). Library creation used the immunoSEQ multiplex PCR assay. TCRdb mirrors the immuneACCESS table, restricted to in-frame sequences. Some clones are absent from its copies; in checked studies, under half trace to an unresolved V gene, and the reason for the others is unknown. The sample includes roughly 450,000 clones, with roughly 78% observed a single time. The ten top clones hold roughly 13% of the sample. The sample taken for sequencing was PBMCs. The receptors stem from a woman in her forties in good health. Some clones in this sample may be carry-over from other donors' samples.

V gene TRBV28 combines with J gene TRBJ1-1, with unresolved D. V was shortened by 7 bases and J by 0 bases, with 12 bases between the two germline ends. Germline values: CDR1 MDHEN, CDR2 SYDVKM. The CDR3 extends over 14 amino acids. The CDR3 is CASTLARMNTEAFF. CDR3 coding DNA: TGTGCCAGCACCCTCGCCAGAATGAACACTGAAGCTTTCTTT.

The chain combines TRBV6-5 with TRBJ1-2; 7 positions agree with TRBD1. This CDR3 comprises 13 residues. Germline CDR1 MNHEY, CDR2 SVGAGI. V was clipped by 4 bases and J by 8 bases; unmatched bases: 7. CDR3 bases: TGTGCCAGCAGTTCCCCAGGGGGTTCGGGCTACACCTTC. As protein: CASSSPGGSGYTF.